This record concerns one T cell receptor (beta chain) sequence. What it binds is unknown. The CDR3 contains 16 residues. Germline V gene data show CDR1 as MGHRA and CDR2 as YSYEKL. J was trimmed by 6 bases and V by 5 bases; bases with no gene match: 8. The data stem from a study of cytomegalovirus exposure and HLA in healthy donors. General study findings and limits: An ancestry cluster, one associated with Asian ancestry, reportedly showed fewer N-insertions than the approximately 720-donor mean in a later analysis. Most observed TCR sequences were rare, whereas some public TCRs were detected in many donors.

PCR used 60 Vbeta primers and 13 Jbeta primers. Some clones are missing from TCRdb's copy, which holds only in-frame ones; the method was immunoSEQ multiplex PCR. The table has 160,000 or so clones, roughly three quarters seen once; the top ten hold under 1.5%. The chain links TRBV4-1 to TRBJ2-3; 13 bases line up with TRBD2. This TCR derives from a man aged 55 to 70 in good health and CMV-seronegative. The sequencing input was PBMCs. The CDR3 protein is CASSTSGREKIDTQYF. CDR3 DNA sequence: TGCGCCAGCAGCACTAGCGGGAGGGAGAAGATCGATACGCAGTATTTT.